This T cell receptor (beta chain) was retrieved from a study of PD-1 blockade in mismatch repair-deficient tumors. This table comes from immunoSEQ multiplex PCR, and its TCRdb copy is limited to in-frame clones, with some not included. Of under 50,000 clones in the sample, over 75% were seen once. Deletions cut 1 base from V and 5 bases from J, with 11 bases between. Germline loops: CDR1 LGHNA, CDR2 YSLEER. The CDR3 has 14 residues. The source is an adult with mismatch repair-deficient cancer. The input for sequencing was PBMCs, taken before pembrolizumab treatment. This chain uses TRBV4-3 with TRBJ2-5; the D gene is possibly TRBD1 (6 bases). CDR3 loop: CASSQADRGETQYF. DNA for the CDR3: TGCGCCAGCAGCCAAGCGGACAGAGGGGAGACCCAGTACTTC.